This TCR beta chain appears in the sequencing data of a study of T-cell reconstitution after alpha-beta-depleted transplantation in children. For TCRbeta, the library was prepared with unique molecular identifiers. MiXCR, run by TCRdb on the PCR reads, gives a single entry per CDR3 protein. The table shows some 600,000 distinct CDR3 sequences, with approximately 17% occurring only once. Trimming cost V 3 bases and J 4 bases, with 7 bases left between them. The CDR3 sequence is 13 residues long. The sequenced sample was PBMCs from the stem cell graft donor, obtained from the stem cell graft. This receptor was taken from a human donor who donated a stem cell graft to a child with acute myeloid leukemia. This chain links TRBV12-3 or TRBV12-4 with TRBJ2-4, with D maybe TRBD2 (5 bases). CDR3 in amino acids: CASSFGVKNIQYF. The CDR3 DNA reads as TGTGCCAGCAGTTTCGGGGTTAAAAACATTCAGTACTTC.